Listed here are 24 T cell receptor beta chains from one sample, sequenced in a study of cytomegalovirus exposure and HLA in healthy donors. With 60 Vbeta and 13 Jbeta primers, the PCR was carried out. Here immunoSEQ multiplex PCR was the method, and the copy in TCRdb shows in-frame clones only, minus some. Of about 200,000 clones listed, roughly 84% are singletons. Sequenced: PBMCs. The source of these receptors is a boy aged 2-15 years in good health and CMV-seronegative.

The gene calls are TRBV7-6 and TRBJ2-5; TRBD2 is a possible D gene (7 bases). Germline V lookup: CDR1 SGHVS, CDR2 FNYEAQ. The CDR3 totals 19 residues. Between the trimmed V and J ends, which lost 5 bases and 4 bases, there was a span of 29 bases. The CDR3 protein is CASSVGGAGVLSFGETQYF. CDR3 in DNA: TGTGCCAGCAGCGTGGGGGGGGCGGGGGTACTGAGTTTCGGAGAGACCCAGTACTTC. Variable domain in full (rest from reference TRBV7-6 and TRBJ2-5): GAGVSQSPRYKVTKRGQDVALRCDPISGHVSLYWYRQALGQGPEFLTYFNYEAQQDKSGLPNDRFSAERPEGSISTLTIQRTEQRDSAMYRCASSVGGAGVLSFGETQYFGPGTRLLVL.

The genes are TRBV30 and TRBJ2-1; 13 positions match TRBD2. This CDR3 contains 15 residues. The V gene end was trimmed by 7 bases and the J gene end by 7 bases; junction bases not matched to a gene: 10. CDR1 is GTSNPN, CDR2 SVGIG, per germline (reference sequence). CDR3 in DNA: TGTGCCTTCACTAGCGGGAGGGCCAAGGGGAATGAGCAGTTCTTC. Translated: CAFTSGRAKGNEQFF.

CDR3 nucleotide sequence: TGTGCCAGCAGTTACGCGGACAGGGGATACGAGCAGTACTTC. Its translation is CASSYADRGYEQYF. The chain links TRBV6-5 to TRBJ2-7, with TRBD1 identical over 9 bases. The CDR3 sequence is 14 residues long. Germline V gives CDR1 MNHEY, CDR2 SVGAGI. With V trimmed by 2 bases and J by 4 bases, 3 bases remained unmatched.

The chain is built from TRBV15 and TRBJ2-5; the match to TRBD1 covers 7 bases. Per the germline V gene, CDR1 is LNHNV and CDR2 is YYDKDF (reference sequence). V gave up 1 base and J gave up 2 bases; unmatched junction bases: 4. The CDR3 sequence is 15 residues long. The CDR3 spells CATSRAGTAQETQYF. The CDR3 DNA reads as TGTGCCACCAGCAGAGCCGGGACAGCTCAAGAGACCCAGTACTTC. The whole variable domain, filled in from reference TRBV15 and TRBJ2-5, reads DAMVIQNPRYQVTQFGKPVTLSCSQTLNHNVMYWYQQKSSQAPKLLFHYYDKDFNNEADTPDNFQSRRPNTSFCFLDIRSPGLGDTAMYLCATSRAGTAQETQYFGPGTRLLVL.

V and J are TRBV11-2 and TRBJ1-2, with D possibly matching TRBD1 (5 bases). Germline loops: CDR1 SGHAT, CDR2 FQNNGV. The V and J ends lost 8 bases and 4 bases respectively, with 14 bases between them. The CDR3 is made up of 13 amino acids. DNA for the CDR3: TGTGCCAGCGGGGGGGGATCTATCTATGGCTACACCTTC. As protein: CASGGGSIYGYTF.

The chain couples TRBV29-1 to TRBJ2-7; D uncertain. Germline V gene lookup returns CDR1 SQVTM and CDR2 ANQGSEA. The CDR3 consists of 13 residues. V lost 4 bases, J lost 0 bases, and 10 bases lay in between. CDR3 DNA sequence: TGCAGCGTTGGCTCTTACTACTCCTACGAGCAGTACTTC. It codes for CSVGSYYSYEQYF.

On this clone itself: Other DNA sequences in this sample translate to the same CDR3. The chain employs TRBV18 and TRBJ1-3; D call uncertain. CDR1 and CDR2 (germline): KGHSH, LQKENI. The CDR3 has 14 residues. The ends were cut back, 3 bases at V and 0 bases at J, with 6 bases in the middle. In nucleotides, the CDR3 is TGTGCCAGCTCACCGGGGAGCTCTGGAAACACCATATATTTT. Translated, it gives CASSPGSSGNTIYF.

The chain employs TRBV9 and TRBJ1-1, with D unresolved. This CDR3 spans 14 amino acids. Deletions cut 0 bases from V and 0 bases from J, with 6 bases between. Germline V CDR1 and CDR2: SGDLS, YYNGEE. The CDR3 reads CASSVGHMNTEAFF. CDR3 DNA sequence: TGTGCCAGCAGCGTAGGGCATATGAACACTGAAGCTTTCTTT.

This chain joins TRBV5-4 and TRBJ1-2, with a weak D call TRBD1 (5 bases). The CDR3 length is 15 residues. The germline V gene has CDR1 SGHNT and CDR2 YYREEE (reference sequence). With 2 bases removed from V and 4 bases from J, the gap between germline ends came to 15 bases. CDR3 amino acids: CASSLGHLGGYGYTF. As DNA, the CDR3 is TGTGCCAGCAGCTTAGGACATCTCGGGGGCTATGGCTACACCTTC.

The DNA for the CDR3 is TGTGCCATTAGCGGGGCTGGCTACAATGAGCAGTTCTTC. Translating gives CAISGAGYNEQFF. The chain couples TRBV10-3 to TRBJ2-1, with 8 bases that match TRBD2. The CDR3 runs to 13 residues. The V gene's germline CDR1 is ENHRY and CDR2 SYGVKD. With V trimmed by 9 bases and J by 3 bases, 4 bases remained unmatched.

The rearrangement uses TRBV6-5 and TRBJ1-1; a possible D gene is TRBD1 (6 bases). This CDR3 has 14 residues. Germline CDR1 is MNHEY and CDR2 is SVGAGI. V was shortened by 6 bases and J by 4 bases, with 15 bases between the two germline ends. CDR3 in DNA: TGTGCCAGCAGCTGGGCAGGGGAAGGCACTGAAGCTTTCTTT. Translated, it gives CASSWAGEGTEAFF.

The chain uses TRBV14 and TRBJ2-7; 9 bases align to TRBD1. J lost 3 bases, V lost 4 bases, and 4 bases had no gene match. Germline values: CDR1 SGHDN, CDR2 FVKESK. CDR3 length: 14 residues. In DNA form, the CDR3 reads TGTGCCAGCAGCCCACAGGGGGCGTTCTACGAGCAGTACTTC. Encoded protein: CASSPQGAFYEQYF.

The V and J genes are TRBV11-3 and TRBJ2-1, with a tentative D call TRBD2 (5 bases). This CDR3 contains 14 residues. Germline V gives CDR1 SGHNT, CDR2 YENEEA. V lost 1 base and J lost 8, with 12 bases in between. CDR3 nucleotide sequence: TGTGCCAGCAGCTTAGGCGCCCGGGGTGATGAGCAGTTCTTC. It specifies CASSLGARGDEQFF. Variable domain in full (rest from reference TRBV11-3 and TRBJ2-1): EAGVVQSPRYKIIEKKQPVAFWCNPISGHNTLYWYLQNLGQGPELLIRYENEEAVDDSQLPKDRFSAERLKGVDSTLKIQPAELGDSAVYLCASSLGARGDEQFFGPGTRLTVL.

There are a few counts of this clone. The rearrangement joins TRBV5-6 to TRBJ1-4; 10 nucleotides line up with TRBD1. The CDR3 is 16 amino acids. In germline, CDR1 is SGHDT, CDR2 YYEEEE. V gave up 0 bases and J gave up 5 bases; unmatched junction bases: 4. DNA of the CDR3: TGTGCCAGCAGCTTGGGATTGACAGGGGGCAATGAAAAACTGTTTTTT. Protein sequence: CASSLGLTGGNEKLFF.

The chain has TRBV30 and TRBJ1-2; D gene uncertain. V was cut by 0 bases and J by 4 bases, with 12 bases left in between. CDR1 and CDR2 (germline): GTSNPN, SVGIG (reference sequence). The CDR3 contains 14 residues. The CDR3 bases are TGTGCCTGGAGTGTACGTGGCAGAAGCTATGGCTACACCTTC. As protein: CAWSVRGRSYGYTF.

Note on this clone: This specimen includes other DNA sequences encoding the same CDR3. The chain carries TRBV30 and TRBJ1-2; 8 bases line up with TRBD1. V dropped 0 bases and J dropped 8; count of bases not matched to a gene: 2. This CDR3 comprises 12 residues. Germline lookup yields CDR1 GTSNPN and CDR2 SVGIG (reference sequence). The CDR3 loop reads CAWSVTGGGYTF. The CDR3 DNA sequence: TGTGCCTGGAGTGTTACAGGGGGGGGCTACACCTTC.

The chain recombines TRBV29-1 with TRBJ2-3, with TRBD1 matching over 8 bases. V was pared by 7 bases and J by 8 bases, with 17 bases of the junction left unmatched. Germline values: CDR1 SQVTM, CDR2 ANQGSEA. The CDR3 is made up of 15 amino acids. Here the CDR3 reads CSANSRDRRPGTQYF. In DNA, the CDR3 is TGCAGCGCCAATTCACGGGACAGGAGGCCGGGTACGCAGTATTTT.

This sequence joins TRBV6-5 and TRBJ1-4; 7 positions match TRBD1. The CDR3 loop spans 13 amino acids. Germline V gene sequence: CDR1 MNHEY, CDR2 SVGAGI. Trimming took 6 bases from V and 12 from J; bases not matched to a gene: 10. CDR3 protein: CASRRDSGIELFF. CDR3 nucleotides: TGTGCCAGCAGGCGGGACAGCGGAATTGAACTGTTTTTT.

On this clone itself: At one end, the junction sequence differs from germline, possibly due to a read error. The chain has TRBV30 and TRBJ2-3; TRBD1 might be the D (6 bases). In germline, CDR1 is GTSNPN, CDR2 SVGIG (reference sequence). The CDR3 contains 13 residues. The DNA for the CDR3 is TGTGCCTTGGACCGGGGACAACCCTCCCGGGGAGATTTT. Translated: CALDRGQPSRGDF.

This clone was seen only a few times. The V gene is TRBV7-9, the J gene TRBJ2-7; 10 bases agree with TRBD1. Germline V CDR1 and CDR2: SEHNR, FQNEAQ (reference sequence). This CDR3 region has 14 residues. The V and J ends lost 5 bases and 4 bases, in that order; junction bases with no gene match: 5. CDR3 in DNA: TGTGCCAGCAGCCCCCGGGACAGGGGATACGAGCAGTACTTC. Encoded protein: CASSPRDRGYEQYF.

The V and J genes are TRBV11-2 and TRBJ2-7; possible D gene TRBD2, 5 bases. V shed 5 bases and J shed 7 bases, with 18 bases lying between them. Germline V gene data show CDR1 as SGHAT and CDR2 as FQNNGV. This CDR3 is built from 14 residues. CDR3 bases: TGTGCCAGCAGCCTCCGGGGTCCCATCGGGGAGCAGTACTTC. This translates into CASSLRGPIGEQYF.

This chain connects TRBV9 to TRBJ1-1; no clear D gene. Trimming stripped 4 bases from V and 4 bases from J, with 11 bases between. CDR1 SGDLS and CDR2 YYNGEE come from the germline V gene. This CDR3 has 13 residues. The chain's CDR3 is CASSPGRGTEAFF. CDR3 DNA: TGTGCCAGCAGCCCGGGCCGGGGCACTGAAGCTTTCTTT.

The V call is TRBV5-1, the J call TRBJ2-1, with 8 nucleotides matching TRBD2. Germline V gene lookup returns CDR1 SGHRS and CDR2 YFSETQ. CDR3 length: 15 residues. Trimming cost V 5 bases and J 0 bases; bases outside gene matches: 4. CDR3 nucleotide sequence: TGCGCCAGCAGACCGAGCGGGAGCTCCTACAATGAGCAGTTCTTC. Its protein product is CASRPSGSSYNEQFF.

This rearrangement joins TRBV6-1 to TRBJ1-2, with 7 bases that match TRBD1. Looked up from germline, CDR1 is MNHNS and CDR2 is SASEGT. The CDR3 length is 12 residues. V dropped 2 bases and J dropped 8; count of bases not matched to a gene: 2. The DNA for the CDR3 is TGTGCCAGCAGTGAAACAGGGGAAGGCTACACCTTC. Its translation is CASSETGEGYTF.